This TCR beta chain appears in the sequencing data of a study of blood T cell repertoires in COVID-19 (dated by TCRdb to the early 2020s). With respect to the entire study: Samples from collaborators originated in the United States, Italy and Spain and spanned both the acute and convalescent phases of COVID-19. The prospective study material was composed of cDNA or gDNA derived from T cells, B-cell-depleted T cells, or PBMCs. Subjects who had been exposed to COVID-19, were actively infected with it, or had recovered from it provided the deeply sampled blood TCRbeta repertoires that made up the dataset. A freely available public database, intended as a resource for researchers studying the immune response to SARS-CoV-2, is where the repertoires were released. The samples were drawn from two sources: the first 160 participants of the ongoing ImmuneRACE study, and 1,254 subjects contributed by 6 global collaborators. A de-identified subject ID, COVID-19 status, age in years and sex were almost always included in the sample metadata. Where available, HLA class I and class II types were obtained from metadata supplied by the sample provider rather than from assay-based typing.

Notes on this clone: No cognate antigen has been identified for it. No quality values exist for individual bases; no much larger clone is one base distant.

The collaborating institutions used their own protocols to collect whole blood in K2EDTA tubes. For TCRbeta analysis, collaborators shipped samples in one of three forms: frozen whole blood, isolated PBMCs, or DNA extracted from either of those sample types. Overall results and qualifications from the work: The amount of clinical and demographic metadata varied by source and participant and was provided uncurated.

V was cut back by 6 bases and J by 1 base, leaving a gap of 9 bases between them. The germline V gene specifies MNHEY as CDR1 and SVGAGI as CDR2. The CDR3 numbers 13 residues from cysteine through phenylalanine. The read is trimmed to its CDR3 DNA, 39 bases read in frame from base 1. The immunoSEQ Assay, a bias-controlled multiplex PCR, was used to amplify TCRbeta CDR3 regions from genomic DNA. The published analysis was carried out like this. The number of nucleated cells in each sample was estimated by amplification of reference gene primers within the assay. Sequence reads were collapsed and filtered to measure the absolute abundance of every unique TCRbeta CDR3 rearrangement. For each sample, productive Simpson clonality was calculated as the square root of Simpson's diversity index across productive rearrangements. TCRdb stores this immuneACCESS table with in-frame sequences only. Part of the clones is absent; in the studies checked, under half of the shortfall reflects unresolved V genes, and no reason is known for the rest. That table is the source of V, J and clone size, and D and trimming were worked out from the DNA. The sample table holds 250,000 or so clones, of which around 88% were seen once. Over 1.3% of the sample is held by the ten biggest clonotypes.

Source material: peripheral blood. The V gene is TRBV6-5 and the J gene is TRBJ1-1, and perhaps TRBD1 as D gene, on 6 matching bases. The clonotype was recovered from a man older than 75 with acute or convalescent COVID-19. Here is the DNA: TGTGCCAGCAGGCTACAGGGGAACACTGAAGCTTTCTTT. It codes for CASRLQGNTEAFF.